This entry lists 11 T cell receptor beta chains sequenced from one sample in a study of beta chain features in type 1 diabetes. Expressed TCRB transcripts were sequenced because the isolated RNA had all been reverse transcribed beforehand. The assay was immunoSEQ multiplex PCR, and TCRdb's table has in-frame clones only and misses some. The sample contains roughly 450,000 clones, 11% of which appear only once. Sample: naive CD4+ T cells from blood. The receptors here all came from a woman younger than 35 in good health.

The DNA for the CDR3 is TGTGCCAGCAGATCCCGGGCCTACAATGAGCAGTTCTTC. Its protein product is CASRSRAYNEQFF. V usage is TRBV2 and J usage is TRBJ2-1; D gene ambiguous. The CDR3 totals 13 residues. Trimming stripped 6 bases from V and 2 bases from J, with 8 bases between. CDR1 and CDR2 from the germline V gene are SNHLY and FYNNEI.

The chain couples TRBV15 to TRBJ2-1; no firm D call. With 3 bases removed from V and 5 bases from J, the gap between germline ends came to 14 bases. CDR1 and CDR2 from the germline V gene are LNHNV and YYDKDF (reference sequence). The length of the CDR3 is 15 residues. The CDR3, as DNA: TGTGCCACCAGCAGGGAGATCCGTTCTGACAATGAGCAGTTCTTC. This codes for CATSREIRSDNEQFF.

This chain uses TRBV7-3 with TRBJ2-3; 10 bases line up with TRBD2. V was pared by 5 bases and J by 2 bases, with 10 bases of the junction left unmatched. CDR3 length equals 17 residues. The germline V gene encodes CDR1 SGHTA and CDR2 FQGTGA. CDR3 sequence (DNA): TGTGCCAGCAGCCTACACCGTACTAGCGGGACCACAGATACGCAGTATTTT. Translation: CASSLHRTSGTTDTQYF.

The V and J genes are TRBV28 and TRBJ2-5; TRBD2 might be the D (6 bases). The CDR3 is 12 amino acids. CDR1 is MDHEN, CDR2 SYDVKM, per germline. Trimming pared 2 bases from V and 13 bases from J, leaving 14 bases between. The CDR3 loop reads CASSLAGRNPYF. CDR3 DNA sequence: TGTGCCAGCAGTTTAGCGGGGAGGAATCCGTACTTC.

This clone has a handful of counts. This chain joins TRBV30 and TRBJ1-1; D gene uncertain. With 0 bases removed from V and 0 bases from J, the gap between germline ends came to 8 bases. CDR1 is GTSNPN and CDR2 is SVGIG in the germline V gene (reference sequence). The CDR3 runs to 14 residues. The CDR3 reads CAWSVWGVNTEAFF. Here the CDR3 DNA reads TGTGCCTGGAGTGTTTGGGGAGTGAACACTGAAGCTTTCTTT.

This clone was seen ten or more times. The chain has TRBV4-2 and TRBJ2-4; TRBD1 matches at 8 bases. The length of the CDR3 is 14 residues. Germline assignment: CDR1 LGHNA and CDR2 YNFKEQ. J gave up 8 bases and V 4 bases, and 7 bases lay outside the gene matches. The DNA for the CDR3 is TGTGCCAGCAGCCTACAGGACAGGGCGGACATTCAGTACTTC. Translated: CASSLQDRADIQYF.

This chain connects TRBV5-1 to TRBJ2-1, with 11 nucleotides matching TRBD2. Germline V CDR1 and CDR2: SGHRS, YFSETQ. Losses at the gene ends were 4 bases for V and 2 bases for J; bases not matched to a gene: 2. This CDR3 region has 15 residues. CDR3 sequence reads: CASSRLAGTYNEQFF. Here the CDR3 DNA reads TGCGCCAGCAGCCGACTAGCGGGAACCTACAATGAGCAGTTCTTC.

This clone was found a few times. CDR3 protein: CASSQSRDRENTGELFF. The CDR3, as DNA: TGCGCCAGCAGTCAATCGAGGGACAGGGAAAACACCGGGGAGCTGTTTTTT. The chain links TRBV23-1 to TRBJ2-2; 9 nucleotides align to TRBD1. TRBV23-1 is an open reading frame whose function is uncertain. The CDR3 has 17 amino acids. J lost 2 bases, V lost 0 bases, and 4 bases had no gene match.

CDR3 loop: CASSRLTPGANEQFF. The CDR3 region has the DNA TGTGCCAGCAGCCGACTAACCCCGGGAGCTAATGAGCAGTTCTTC. The chain carries TRBV6-5 and TRBJ2-1; D is possibly TRBD2 (6 bases). This CDR3 has 15 amino acids. Trimming cost V 6 bases and J 7 bases, with 19 bases left between them. From germline, CDR1 is MNHEY and CDR2 SVGAGI.

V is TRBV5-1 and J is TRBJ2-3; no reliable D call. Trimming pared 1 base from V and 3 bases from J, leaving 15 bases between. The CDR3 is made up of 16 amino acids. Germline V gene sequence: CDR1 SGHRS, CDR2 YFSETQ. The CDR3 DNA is TGCGCCAGCAGCTTGAGTAGGCCATCCGCGACAGATACGCAGTATTTT. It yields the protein CASSLSRPSATDTQYF.

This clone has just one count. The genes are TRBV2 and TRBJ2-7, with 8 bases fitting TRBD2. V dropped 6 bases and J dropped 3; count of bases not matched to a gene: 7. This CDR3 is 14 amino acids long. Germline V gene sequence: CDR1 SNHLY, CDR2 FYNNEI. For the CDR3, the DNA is TGTGCCAGCAGAGGACGAGCGGGAGACTACGAGCAGTACTTC. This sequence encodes CASRGRAGDYEQYF.